A single sample is the source of the 2 T cell receptor beta chains below, sequenced in a study of blood T cells in healthy people across ages. For the second PCR, which ran for 7 to 11 cycles, a sample-barcoded 5' primer and a J-beta primer mix were used. TCRdb redid the calling of the 5' RACE reads with MiXCR, one entry per CDR3 protein. The table includes 600,000 to 1,000,000 distinct CDR3 sequences, 25% detected once. The sample was also reused in another study, on T cells of mothers and their children.

The specimen was blood. These receptors came from a boy aged 5 to 17 in good health.

The genes are TRBV4-3 and TRBJ2-5; D perhaps matches TRBD2 (5 bases). In germline, CDR1 is LGHNA, CDR2 YSLEER. The V and J ends lost 3 bases and 5 bases respectively, with 10 bases between them. The CDR3 has 13 residues. This CDR3 is CASSHQQRETQYF. As DNA, the CDR3 is TGCGCCAGCAGCCACCAACAGCGGGAGACCCAGTACTTC.

Only a few counts were recorded for this clonotype. This chain links TRBV7-2 with TRBJ1-5, with 8 nucleotides matching TRBD1. V shed 1 base, J shed 5 bases, and the junction held 1 base outside the gene matches. CDR3 size: 14 residues. The germline CDR1 and CDR2 sequences are SGHTA and FQGNSA. This CDR3 reads CASSLDRGYQPQHF. CDR3 nucleotide sequence: TGTGCCAGCAGCTTAGACAGGGGGTATCAGCCCCAGCATTTT.